Below are 9 T cell receptor beta chains sequenced from a single sample in a study of blood T cell repertoires in COVID-19. Clones were sequenced by immunoSEQ multiplex PCR, and TCRdb holds only the in-frame ones, with some missing. The table has some 270,000 clones, about 90% seen once; the top ten hold about 4%. Sequencing was done on a sample of PBMCs or T cells enriched from blood (not recorded which). The source of these receptors is a woman aged 25 to 39 with acute COVID-19.

The chain recombines TRBV5-6 with TRBJ2-1, with D unresolved. The CDR3 is 12 residues long. Deletions cut 4 bases from V and 5 bases from J, with 7 bases between. The V gene's germline CDR1 is SGHDT and CDR2 YYEEEE. The CDR3 loop is CASSLFDNEQFF. The CDR3 nucleotides read TGTGCCAGCAGCCTCTTCGACAATGAGCAGTTCTTC.

This chain connects TRBV7-2 to TRBJ1-2; 8 bases fit TRBD1. This CDR3 region has 14 residues. J lost 0 bases, V lost 7 bases, and 4 bases had no gene match. The V gene's germline CDR1 is SGHTA and CDR2 FQGNSA. The CDR3 loop reads CASNTGGSNYGYTF. The CDR3 DNA reads as TGTGCCAGCAATACAGGGGGATCTAACTATGGCTACACCTTC.

This sequence joins TRBV14 and TRBJ1-1, with 8 bases aligning to TRBD1. The CDR3 totals 16 residues. Germline V gene sequence: CDR1 SGHDN, CDR2 FVKESK. V shed 0 bases and J 4 bases; nucleotides not matched to a gene: 7. The CDR3 sequence: CASSQDTRGRLTEAFF. The CDR3 DNA is TGTGCCAGCAGCCAAGATACCAGGGGGCGTCTCACTGAAGCTTTCTTT.

The V gene is TRBV16, the J gene TRBJ1-1; D gene unclear. This CDR3 comprises 15 residues. V lost 0 bases to trimming and J lost 4 bases, with 12 bases between them. CDR1 is KGHSY and CDR2 is FQNENV in the germline V gene. CDR3 sequence: CASSQSEGRPTEAFF. CDR3 nucleotide sequence: TGTGCCAGCAGCCAATCGGAAGGGAGACCCACTGAAGCTTTCTTT.

This clone was seen at least ten times. V gene TRBV25-1 combines with J gene TRBJ2-5, with D perhaps TRBD2 (7 bases). With 2 bases removed from V and 5 bases from J, the gap between germline ends came to 12 bases. This CDR3 region has 14 residues. Looked up from germline, CDR1 is MGHDK and CDR2 is SYGVNS. The CDR3 loop is CASSERGGEETQYF. The CDR3 DNA is TGTGCCAGCAGTGAAAGGGGGGGTGAGGAGACCCAGTACTTC.

This sequence joins TRBV5-1 and TRBJ2-5; unclear D gene. Germline CDR1 reads SGHRS; CDR2 reads YFSETQ. Trimming removed 0 bases at V and 5 bases at J, with 14 bases between. The CDR3 is 15 residues long. CDR3 coding DNA: TGCGCCAGCAGCTTGGGGAGCAGTCCGGCGGAGACCCAGTACTTC. Translated: CASSLGSSPAETQYF.

The chain employs TRBV7-9 and TRBJ2-7; possibly TRBD2 for D (6 bases). Trimming took 0 bases from V and 6 from J, leaving 12 bases between them. This CDR3 is 14 amino acids long. The V gene's germline CDR1 is SEHNR and CDR2 FQNEAQ (reference sequence). In DNA, the CDR3 is TGTGCCAGCAGCTTAGCTGGCGGGGCAGTCGAGCAGTACTTC. It encodes CASSLAGGAVEQYF.

This clone was recorded a few times. This chain joins TRBV7-9 and TRBJ1-3; D might be TRBD1 (5 bases). This CDR3 is 16 amino acids long. V dropped 6 bases and J dropped 0 bases, with 15 bases sitting between them. CDR1 is SEHNR and CDR2 is FQNEAQ in the germline V gene (reference sequence). The CDR3, as DNA: TGTGCCAGCAGTTCCCAGGGCAGGATCTCTGGAAACACCATATATTTT. Translating it yields CASSSQGRISGNTIYF.

The gene calls are TRBV6-5 and TRBJ2-7; a possible D gene is TRBD2 (5 bases). Between the trimmed V and J ends, which lost 7 bases and 4 bases, there was a span of 11 bases. Germline lookup yields CDR1 MNHEY and CDR2 SVGAGI. CDR3 length: 12 residues. As DNA, the CDR3 is TGTGCCAGCACCGGGAACGATTACGAGCAGTACTTC. It codes for CASTGNDYEQYF.